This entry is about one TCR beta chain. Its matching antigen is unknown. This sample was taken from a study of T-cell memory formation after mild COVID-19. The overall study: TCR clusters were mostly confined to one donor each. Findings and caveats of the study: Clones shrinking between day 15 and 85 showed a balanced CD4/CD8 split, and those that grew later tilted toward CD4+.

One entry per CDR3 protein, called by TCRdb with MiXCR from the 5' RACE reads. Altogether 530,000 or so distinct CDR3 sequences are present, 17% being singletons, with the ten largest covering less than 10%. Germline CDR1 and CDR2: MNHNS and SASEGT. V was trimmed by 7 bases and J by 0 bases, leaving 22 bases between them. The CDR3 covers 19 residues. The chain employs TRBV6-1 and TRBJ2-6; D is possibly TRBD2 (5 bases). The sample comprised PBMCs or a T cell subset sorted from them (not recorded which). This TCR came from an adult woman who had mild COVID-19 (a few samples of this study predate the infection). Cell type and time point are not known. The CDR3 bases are TGTGCCAGCACCTCAAGGCCGGGCTTCGGACTCTCTGGGGCCAACGTCCTGACTTTC. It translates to CASTSRPGFGLSGANVLTF.